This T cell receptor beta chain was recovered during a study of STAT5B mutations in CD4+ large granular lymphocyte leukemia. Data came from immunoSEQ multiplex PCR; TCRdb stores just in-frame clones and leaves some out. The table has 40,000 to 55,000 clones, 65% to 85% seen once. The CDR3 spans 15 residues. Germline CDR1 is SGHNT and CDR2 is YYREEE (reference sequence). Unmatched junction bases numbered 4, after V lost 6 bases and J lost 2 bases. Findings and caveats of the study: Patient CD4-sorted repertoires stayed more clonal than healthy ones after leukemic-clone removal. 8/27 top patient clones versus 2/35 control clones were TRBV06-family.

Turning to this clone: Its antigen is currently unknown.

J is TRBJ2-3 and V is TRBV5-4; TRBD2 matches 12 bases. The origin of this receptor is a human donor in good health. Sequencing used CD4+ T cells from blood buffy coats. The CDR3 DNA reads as TGTGCCAGCATTGGGACTAGCGGGCTCACAGATACGCAGTATTTT. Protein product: CASIGTSGLTDTQYF.